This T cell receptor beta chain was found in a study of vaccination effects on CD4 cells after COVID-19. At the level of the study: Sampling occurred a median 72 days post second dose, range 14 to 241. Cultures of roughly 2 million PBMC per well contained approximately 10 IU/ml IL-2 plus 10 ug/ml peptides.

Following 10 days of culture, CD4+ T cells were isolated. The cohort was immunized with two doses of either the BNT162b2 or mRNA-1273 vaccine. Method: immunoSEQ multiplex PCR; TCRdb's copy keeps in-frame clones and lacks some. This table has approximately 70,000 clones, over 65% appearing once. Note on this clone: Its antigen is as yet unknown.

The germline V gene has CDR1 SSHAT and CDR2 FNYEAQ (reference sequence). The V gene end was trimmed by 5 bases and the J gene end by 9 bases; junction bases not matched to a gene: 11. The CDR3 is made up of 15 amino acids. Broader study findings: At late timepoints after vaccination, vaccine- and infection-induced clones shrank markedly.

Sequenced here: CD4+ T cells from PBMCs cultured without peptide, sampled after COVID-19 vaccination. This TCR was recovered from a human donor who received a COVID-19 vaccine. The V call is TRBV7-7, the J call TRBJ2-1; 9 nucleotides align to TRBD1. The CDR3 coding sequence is TGTGCCAGCAGCAAGGTCGGGACAGGGTATAGTGAGCAGTTCTTC. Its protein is CASSKVGTGYSEQFF.